The 26 T cell receptor beta chains below come from one sample, sequenced in a study of early T cells in non-severe SARS-CoV-2 infection. From the 5' RACE reads, TCRdb called clonotypes with MiXCR, one entry per CDR3 protein. In the table there are roughly 70,000 distinct CDR3 sequences, about 19% of which are singletons. The material was whole blood, obtained at baseline. The receptors shown here come from an adult who was a healthcare worker with PCR-confirmed SARS-CoV-2 infection or an uninfected control (not recorded which).

The V gene is TRBV20-1, the J gene TRBJ1-5, with D possibly being TRBD1 (5 bases). Looked up from germline, CDR1 is DFQATT and CDR2 is SNEGSKA (reference sequence). V was cut by 3 bases and J by 4 bases, with 10 bases left in between. The length of the CDR3 is 13 residues. The CDR3 coding sequence is TGCAGTGCTAGGCCCCCAGGGAATCAGCCCCAGCATTTT. It yields the protein CSARPPGNQPQHF.

This chain uses TRBV6-2 or TRBV6-3 with TRBJ1-5, with 7 bases that match TRBD1. In germline, CDR1 is MNHEY, CDR2 SVGEGT. The CDR3 length is 16 residues. Unmatched junction bases numbered 11, after V lost 6 bases and J lost 3 bases. CDR3 DNA: TGTGCCAGCAGATCCGGGACAGACTTATTCAATCAGCCCCAGCATTTT. The encoded protein is CASRSGTDLFNQPQHF.

V gene TRBV29-1 combines with J gene TRBJ1-2; unclear D gene. The CDR3 contains 9 residues. The germline V gene has CDR1 SQVTM and CDR2 ANQGSEA. V lost 3 bases to trimming and J lost 7 bases, with 3 bases between them. This CDR3 is CSVDIGYTF. The CDR3 DNA reads TGCAGCGTTGACATTGGCTACACCTTC.

V gene TRBV29-1 combines with J gene TRBJ2-5; 10 nucleotides agree with TRBD2. Looked up from germline, CDR1 is SQVTM and CDR2 is ANQGSEA. Losses at the gene ends were 1 base for V and 1 base for J; bases not matched to a gene: 3. The CDR3 is 15 amino acids. The CDR3 bases are TGCAGCGTTGAAGTTCTAGCGGGGGTCCAAGAGACCCAGTACTTC. Its protein is CSVEVLAGVQETQYF.

This clonotype came up many times. V gene TRBV11-2 combines with J gene TRBJ1-1; tentatively, D is TRBD1 (6 bases). V lost 5 bases and J lost 10, with 14 bases in between. Germline lookup yields CDR1 SGHAT and CDR2 FQNNGV. This CDR3 contains 12 residues. Here the CDR3 DNA reads TGTGCCAGCAGCATACTTGACAGGATAGCTTTCTTT. The encoded protein is CASSILDRIAFF.

The rearrangement links TRBV2 to TRBJ1-1; D not certain. Germline V gives CDR1 SNHLY, CDR2 FYNNEI. The V end was cut by 7 bases, the J end by 0 bases, with 9 bases between. The CDR3 contains 13 residues. In DNA form, the CDR3 reads TGTGCCAGCAACCTCCATATGAACACTGAAGCTTTCTTT. Its protein product is CASNLHMNTEAFF.

This clonotype showed up just a few times. The V and J genes are TRBV2 and TRBJ2-1, with unresolved D. V was shortened by 8 bases and J by 2 bases, with 13 bases between the two germline ends. Germline V gene data show CDR1 as SNHLY and CDR2 as FYNNEI. The CDR3 contains 14 residues. The chain's CDR3 is CASFAQKAYNEQFF. The CDR3, as DNA: TGTGCCAGCTTTGCTCAGAAGGCCTACAATGAGCAGTTCTTC.

This clonotype was seen a handful of times. This chain uses TRBV27 with TRBJ1-6; 8 bases match TRBD1. Germline assignment: CDR1 MNHEY and CDR2 SMNVEV (reference sequence). V was clipped by 6 bases and J by 8 bases; unmatched bases: 6. The CDR3 runs 14 residues. The CDR3: CASSIDRGYSPLHF. Here the CDR3 DNA reads TGTGCCAGCAGCATTGACAGGGGATATTCACCCCTCCACTTT.

The sample holds a few counts of this clonotype. The chain carries TRBV9 and TRBJ2-5; tentative D call: TRBD2 (5 bases). The V and J ends lost 0 bases and 1 base respectively, with 7 bases between them. This CDR3 is built from 14 residues. Germline CDR1 is SGDLS and CDR2 is YYNGEE. This CDR3 is CASSVGLFQETQYF. The CDR3 coding sequence is TGTGCCAGCAGCGTAGGACTATTCCAAGAGACCCAGTACTTC.

Many counts were recorded for this clonotype. CDR3 in amino acids: CSAPLNTEAFF. CDR3 nucleotides: TGCAGTGCTCCGTTGAACACTGAAGCTTTCTTT. The rearrangement links TRBV20-1 to TRBJ1-1, with D unresolved. This CDR3 is 11 amino acids long. Germline V gives CDR1 DFQATT, CDR2 SNEGSKA (reference sequence). V was shortened by 5 bases and J by 0 bases, with 4 bases between the two germline ends.

The V and J genes are TRBV5-1 and TRBJ2-3; TRBD2 matches 8 bases. The V gene end was trimmed by 2 bases and the J gene end by 2 bases; junction bases not matched to a gene: 1. Germline V gene lookup returns CDR1 SGHRS and CDR2 YFSETQ. The CDR3 runs 14 residues. The CDR3 DNA reads TGCGCCAGCAGCTTAGCGGGGGACACAGATACGCAGTATTTT. This sequence encodes CASSLAGDTDTQYF.

There are a few counts of this clonotype. The genes are TRBV6-5 and TRBJ2-3, with D uncertain. The CDR3 is made up of 14 amino acids. V lost 2 bases to trimming and J lost 2 bases, with 8 bases between them. Looked up from germline, CDR1 is MNHEY and CDR2 is SVGAGI. The CDR3 coding sequence is TGTGCCAGCAGTTACAGGGCCCCCACAGATACGCAGTATTTT. Protein sequence: CASSYRAPTDTQYF.

The table lists this clonotype with a few counts. The chain carries TRBV5-4 and TRBJ2-3; no clear D gene. Germline V lookup: CDR1 SGHNT, CDR2 YYREEE (reference sequence). CDR3 size: 15 residues. V was cut by 0 bases and J by 1 base, with 9 bases left in between. The CDR3 nucleotides read TGTGCCAGCAGCTTGGTCGGCCCGGGCACAGATACGCAGTATTTT. Translation gives CASSLVGPGTDTQYF. Full variable domain (outside the CDR3, taken from reference TRBV5-4 and TRBJ2-3): ETGVTQSPTHLIKTRGQQVTLRCSSQSGHNTVSWYQQALGQGPQFIFQYYREEENGRGNFPPRFSGLQFPNYSSELNVNALELDDSALYLCASSLVGPGTDTQYFGPGTRLTVL.

This clonotype was seen many times. The rearrangement links TRBV12-3 or TRBV12-4 to TRBJ1-1; 7 positions agree with TRBD1. The CDR3 is 14 amino acids. Trimming cost V 3 bases and J 1 base; bases outside gene matches: 2. CDR3 protein: CASSFGQENTEAFF. CDR3 nucleotide sequence: TGTGCCAGCAGTTTCGGACAGGAGAACACTGAAGCTTTCTTT.

The CDR3, as DNA: TGTGCCAGCAGCCTAGGGACAGAGATCCAAGAGACCCAGTACTTC. Residues: CASSLGTEIQETQYF. This chain joins TRBV7-9 and TRBJ2-5; TRBD1 matches 7 bases. V shed 5 bases, J shed 1 base, and the junction held 7 bases outside the gene matches. CDR3 length equals 15 residues. Germline CDR1 is SEHNR and CDR2 is FQNEAQ (reference sequence).

This clonotype was detected many times. J is TRBJ2-3 and V is TRBV2; D is uncertain. The CDR3 contains 13 residues. The germline CDR1 and CDR2 sequences are SNHLY and FYNNEI. Trimming took off 4 bases at V and 2 bases at J, with 7 bases between the two ends. The CDR3 nucleotides are TGTGCCAGCAGTGTAGGGCTCACAGATACGCAGTATTTT. Translating gives CASSVGLTDTQYF.

The CDR3 is CASMGQDLVRGELFF. The CDR3 nucleotides read TGTGCCAGCATGGGCCAGGATCTTGTTCGAGGGGAGCTGTTTTTT. The V gene is TRBV14, the J gene TRBJ2-2; no firm D call. Germline V lookup: CDR1 SGHDN, CDR2 FVKESK. The germline V and J ends were trimmed by 7 bases and 8 bases, with 20 bases remaining between them. The CDR3 spans 15 residues.

This clonotype was observed a few times. The chain links TRBV30 to TRBJ2-5, with D perhaps TRBD1 or TRBD2 (5 bases each). There are 13 residues in the CDR3. Germline loops: CDR1 GTSNPN, CDR2 SVGIG (reference sequence). V lost 4 bases and J 1 base, leaving 10 bases between the germline ends. CDR3 sequence (DNA): TGTGCCTGGACTCCGGGACGCCAAGAGACCCAGTACTTC. It translates to CAWTPGRQETQYF.

J is TRBJ2-7 and V is TRBV10-3; TRBD2 matches at 8 bases. Trimming at V came to 6 bases and at J to 3 bases, leaving 4 bases not matched to a gene. Germline values: CDR1 ENHRY, CDR2 SYGVKD. This CDR3 contains 13 residues. The CDR3 nucleotides are TGTGCCATCAGAACCGGGACTAGCTACGAGCAGTACTTC. Its protein product is CAIRTGTSYEQYF.

The sample holds a few counts of this clonotype. The genes are TRBV3-1 and TRBJ2-5; 9 nucleotides line up with TRBD2. The germline V gene has CDR1 LGHDT and CDR2 YNNKEL (reference sequence). CDR3 length equals 14 residues. Trimming took 1 base from V and 3 from J; bases not matched to a gene: 0. CDR3 in amino acids: CASSQASGKETQYF. In nucleotides, the CDR3 is TGTGCCAGCAGCCAAGCTAGCGGGAAAGAGACCCAGTACTTC.

The V and J genes are TRBV5-1 and TRBJ2-1; D uncertain. Trimming pared 0 bases from V and 4 bases from J, leaving 5 bases between. There are 13 residues in the CDR3. Germline V CDR1 and CDR2: SGHRS, YFSETQ. CDR3 loop: CASSLEAYNEQFF. CDR3 DNA sequence: TGCGCCAGCAGCTTGGAAGCGTACAATGAGCAGTTCTTC.

The chain has TRBV11-1 and TRBJ2-3, with TRBD2 matching over 8 bases. Germline V gives CDR1 SGHAT, CDR2 FQDESV (reference sequence). CDR3 length: 17 residues. Trimming cost V 4 bases and J 2 bases; bases outside gene matches: 11. For the CDR3, the DNA is TGTGCCAGCAGCTCCCCCATGTTAGCGGGGACCACAGATACGCAGTATTTT. Its translation is CASSSPMLAGTTDTQYF. Combining the CDR3 with reference TRBV11-1 and TRBJ2-3 gives the whole variable domain EAEVAQSPRYKITEKSQAVAFWCDPISGHATLYWYRQILGQGPELLVQFQDESVVDDSQLPKDRFSAERLKGVDSTLKIQPAELGDSAMYLCASSSPMLAGTTDTQYFGPGTRLTVL.

This clonotype was recorded many times. The chain couples TRBV20-1 to TRBJ1-1; D remains ambiguous. Germline V lookup: CDR1 DFQATT, CDR2 SNEGSKA (reference sequence). The germline V and J ends were trimmed by 0 bases and 6 bases, with 11 bases remaining between them. The CDR3 extends over 13 amino acids. The CDR3 reads CSARDLAAAEAFF. The DNA of the CDR3 is TGCAGTGCTAGAGATCTTGCGGCAGCTGAAGCTTTCTTT.

The chain employs TRBV7-9 and TRBJ2-5; D unresolved. The V gene's germline CDR1 is SEHNR and CDR2 FQNEAQ (reference sequence). Trimming left V 1 base short and J 5 bases short, with 5 bases between. The CDR3 is made up of 12 amino acids. The CDR3: CASSLEVETQYF. In DNA form, the CDR3 reads TGTGCCAGCAGCTTAGAGGTGGAGACCCAGTACTTC.

The chain combines TRBV18 with TRBJ2-3; D unclear. CDR1 and CDR2 (germline): KGHSH, LQKENI. The V end was cut by 4 bases, the J end by 6 bases, with 11 bases between. This CDR3 has 13 amino acids. The CDR3 coding sequence is TGTGCCAGCTCACTCCCGACTTCGGATACGCAGTATTTT. This codes for CASSLPTSDTQYF.

This clonotype was observed a few times. This chain joins TRBV12-3 or TRBV12-4 and TRBJ2-7; possible D gene TRBD2, 5 bases. Deletions cut 1 base from V and 6 bases from J, with 10 bases between. The CDR3 loop spans 13 amino acids. Here the CDR3 reads CASSLDGNAEQYF. CDR3 bases: TGTGCCAGCAGTTTAGACGGGAACGCCGAGCAGTACTTC.